Listed here is a single T cell receptor (beta chain). It has no known antigen specificity. Base qualities are not at hand, and no much larger clone is one base apart. Per the publication, the time point label means: baseline before first vaccination. The vaccinee samples were drawn from two UK trials, COV001 and COV002, one of which was a single-blind randomized controlled phase 2/3 trial testing AZD1222 (ChAdOx1 nCoV-19) in healthy adults. Trial participant PBMC samples were collected at day 0 and day 28 after the second dose for TCRbeta chain sequencing. The CDR3 regions of human TCRbeta chains were analyzed by immunosequencing. In the original analysis: Repertoire TCRs were matched against a reference library of SARS-CoV-2-specific TCRs generated with the MIRA antigen-specificity platform. Breadth meant the fraction of unique TCRs that were SARS-CoV-2-associated, whereas depth meant the fraction of total T cells that were SARS-CoV-2-associated. Using the MIRA data, each spike-specific TCR was mapped to the spike region that the TCR reacts to and placed in a CD4 or CD8 class. Log10-transformed breadth and depth values were compared by one-way ANOVA with Sidak's multiple comparisons tests. This immuneACCESS table, as held by TCRdb, lists in-frame sequences with V and J called but not all clones. Of the missing ones, under half trace to an unresolved V gene in checked studies; the others have no known cause. V, J and clone size reflect that table, while D and trimming were determined from the DNA. The table for this sample lists 110,000 to 150,000 clones; roughly 91% of them were counted only once. The top ten clonotypes cover 9.1% of the sample.

This sample was taken from a study of T cell responses to AZD1222 COVID-19 vaccine (dated by TCRdb to about 2021). At the level of the whole study: AZD1222 recipients with second doses at about 4 weeks or about 12 weeks were pooled, because spike-specific TCR depth and breadth did not differ between schedules. TCR sequencing covered approximately 230 trial participants: some 210 given two doses of AZD1222 and about 26 given two doses of MenACWY control vaccine. Trial participants were enrolled by age into subgroups of 18-55, 56-69 and 70-plus years, and about 150, 27 and 61 TCR-sequenced participants, respectively, were included in these subgroups.

Overall study results and their limits: No day 14 peak-response samples were available, so repertoires were characterized only after the peak T cell response. CD4 TCRs associated with the vaccine covered the entire spike protein, and the dominant responses were in regions 160-218 and 743-854. After two AZD1222 doses, both the breadth and the depth of spike-specific TCRs were significantly higher than at day 0 and than in MenACWY recipients. Reportedly, close to half of the unique spike-specific TCRs recognized epitopes lying outside the regions that are mutated in the B.1.351 and B.1.1.7 variants. In the small 56-69-year group, the increase in depth fell short of significance, most likely because of low power. Conclusions about previously exposed vaccinees were limited because only six AZD1222 recipients were SARS-CoV-2 seropositive at baseline. Participants were mostly white British, with more females than males. The authors suggested clonal diversity may have been underestimated.

The CDR3, from cysteine to phenylalanine, totals 16 residues. The entry retains the CDR3 DNA only, 48 bases that are in frame from base 1. Sequences SGHAT (CDR1) and FQNNGV (CDR2) are obtained from the germline V gene. The junction shows trimming of 4 bases on V and 3 bases on J, plus 13 bases between the germline ends. The sample consisted of peripheral blood, taken on day 0 of AZD1222 vaccination. This sequence originates from an adult in good health. The rearranged chain carries TRBV11-2 and TRBJ1-6; the D gene identity is not certain. The base sequence is TGTGCCAGCAGCTCCCAAGAGCGGCTCTATAATTCACCCCTCCACTTT. It is translated as CASSSQERLYNSPLHF.